This entry is about one T cell receptor beta chain. Its antigen is unknown. The sample belongs to a study of T cell responses to AZD1222 COVID-19 vaccine. Study-wide context: Second-dose schedules of about 4 or about 12 weeks were combined. Points from the study as a whole: Reports indicate that nearly half of spike-specific TCRs are directed at unmutated variant regions. White British people made up most donors, females outnumbered males, and clonal diversity was possibly underestimated.

J gave up 0 bases and V 7 bases, and 6 bases lay outside the gene matches. The CDR3 is 16 residues long. CDR1 and CDR2 from the germline V gene are KGHSH and LQKENI. Assay used: immunoSEQ multiplex PCR; TCRdb lists only in-frame clones, some missing. Of 130,000 to 150,000 clones in the sample, roughly 88% were seen once. The TCR originated in an adult in good health. The sequences come from peripheral blood, collected on day 0 of AZD1222 vaccination. This chain links TRBV18 with TRBJ2-2; TRBD2 agrees at 9 bases. This CDR3 is CASLLAGAANTGELFF. Here the CDR3 DNA reads TGTGCCAGCTTATTAGCGGGGGCAGCGAACACCGGGGAGCTGTTTTTT.